Listed here are 9 T cell receptor beta chains from one sample, sequenced in a study of T cell responses to AZD1222 COVID-19 vaccine. The protocol was immunoSEQ multiplex PCR, while the TCRdb copy is restricted to in-frame clones and leaves out a portion. The table records about 270,000 clones, 90% to 95% of them present only once. Source: peripheral blood, taken 28 days after the second AZD1222 dose. These receptors all stem from an adult who received the AZD1222 COVID-19 vaccine.

This clone was observed once. The chain combines TRBV2 with TRBJ1-2; D may be TRBD1 (5 bases). Germline CDR1 SNHLY, CDR2 FYNNEI. Trimming left V 5 bases short and J 1 base short, with 8 bases between. The CDR3 has 13 residues. CDR3 protein: CASSTDSNYGYTF. The CDR3 bases are TGTGCCAGCAGTACCGACAGTAACTATGGCTACACCTTC.

This sequence joins TRBV28 and TRBJ1-2; D is unclear. Trimming stripped 4 bases from V and 2 bases from J, with 20 bases between. The CDR3 loop spans 17 amino acids. CDR1 and CDR2 from the germline V gene are MDHEN and SYDVKM. CDR3 sequence reads: CASSSGSTPMGNYGYTF. CDR3 bases: TGTGCCAGCAGTTCAGGAAGCACCCCAATGGGAAACTATGGCTACACCTTC.

The CDR3 nucleotides are TGTGCCAGCAGTGATTGGACAGGGGCCGGGGAGCTGTTTTTT. Amino acids: CASSDWTGAGELFF. The chain combines TRBV2 with TRBJ2-2, with 9 bases fitting TRBD1. J gave up 6 bases and V 3 bases, and 2 bases lay outside the gene matches. The CDR3 has 14 amino acids. Germline V lookup: CDR1 SNHLY, CDR2 FYNNEI.

The rearrangement uses TRBV11-3 and TRBJ1-1; the D is unclear. Deletions cut 3 bases from V and 1 base from J, with 6 bases between. This CDR3 comprises 13 residues. The V gene's germline CDR1 is SGHNT and CDR2 YENEEA. The CDR3, as DNA: TGTGCCAGCAGCTTTGGCAGGAACACTGAAGCTTTCTTT. Amino acid sequence: CASSFGRNTEAFF. The whole variable domain, remainder taken from reference TRBV11-3 and TRBJ1-1, is EAGVVQSPRYKIIEKKQPVAFWCNPISGHNTLYWYLQNLGQGPELLIRYENEEAVDDSQLPKDRFSAERLKGVDSTLKIQPAELGDSAVYLCASSFGRNTEAFFGQGTRLTVV.

The rearrangement joins TRBV5-1 to TRBJ2-1, with TRBD2 matching over 11 bases. CDR1 is SGHRS and CDR2 is YFSETQ in the germline V gene. V shed 0 bases and J 3 bases; nucleotides not matched to a gene: 2. The CDR3 length is 16 residues. DNA of the CDR3: TGCGCCAGCAGCTTGGAACTAGCGGGGGACTACAATGAGCAGTTCTTC. It codes for CASSLELAGDYNEQFF.

V gene TRBV6-5 combines with J gene TRBJ2-2; tentatively, D is TRBD1 (5 bases). V dropped 6 bases and J dropped 7 bases, with 15 bases sitting between them. Germline CDR1 MNHEY, CDR2 SVGAGI. This CDR3 contains 14 residues. CDR3 bases: TGTGCCAGCAGGGTACCGGACATTAACGGGGAGCTGTTTTTT. It translates to CASRVPDINGELFF.

The chain joins TRBV2 to TRBJ2-1, with D possibly TRBD2 on 6 matching bases. V was shortened by 0 bases and J by 4 bases, with 13 bases between the two germline ends. This CDR3 region has 16 residues. Germline CDR1 reads SNHLY; CDR2 reads FYNNEI. CDR3 bases: TGTGCCAGCAGTGAAGCGCGGGGTTTAATATACAATGAGCAGTTCTTC. Amino acid sequence: CASSEARGLIYNEQFF.

The chain uses TRBV15 and TRBJ1-2; D is perhaps TRBD1 (5 bases). Deletions cut 1 base from V and 8 bases from J, with 11 bases between. The CDR3 is 13 residues long. CDR1 and CDR2 from the germline V gene are LNHNV and YYDKDF (reference sequence). The CDR3 sequence is CATSRGGGDGYTF. In nucleotides, the CDR3 is TGTGCCACCAGCAGAGGGGGAGGGGACGGCTACACCTTC.

This clone was observed once. V and J are TRBV19 and TRBJ1-2; 9 nucleotides align to TRBD1. The CDR3 is made up of 14 amino acids. V shed 7 bases, J shed 8 bases, and the junction held 11 bases outside the gene matches. In germline, CDR1 is LNHDA, CDR2 SQIVND (reference sequence). The CDR3 reads CASTLSGQGSGYTF. CDR3 DNA: TGTGCCAGTACTCTTTCCGGACAGGGGAGCGGCTACACCTTC. Using reference TRBV19 and TRBJ1-2 for the parts outside the CDR3, the full variable domain is DGGITQSPKYLFRKEGQNVTLSCEQNLNHDAMYWYRQDPGQGLRLIYYSQIVNDFQKGDIAEGYSVSREKKESFPLTVTSAQKNPTAFYLCASTLSGQGSGYTFGSGTRLTVV.